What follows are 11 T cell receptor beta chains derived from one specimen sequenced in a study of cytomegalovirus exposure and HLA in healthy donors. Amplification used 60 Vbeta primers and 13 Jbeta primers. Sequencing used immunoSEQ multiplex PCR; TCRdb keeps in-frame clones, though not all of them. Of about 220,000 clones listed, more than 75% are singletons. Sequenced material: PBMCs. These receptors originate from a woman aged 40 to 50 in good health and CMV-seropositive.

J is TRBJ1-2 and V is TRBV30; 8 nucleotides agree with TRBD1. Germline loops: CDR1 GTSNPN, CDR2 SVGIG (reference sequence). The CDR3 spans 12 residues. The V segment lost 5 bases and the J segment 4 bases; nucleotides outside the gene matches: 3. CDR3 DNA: TGTGCCTGGTACAGGGGGAGCTATGGCTACACCTTC. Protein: CAWYRGSYGYTF.

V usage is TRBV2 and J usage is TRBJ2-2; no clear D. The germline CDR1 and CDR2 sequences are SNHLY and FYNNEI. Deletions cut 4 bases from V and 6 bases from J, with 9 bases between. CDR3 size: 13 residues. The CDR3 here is CASSVSTPGELFF. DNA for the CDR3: TGTGCCAGCAGTGTTTCGACACCCGGGGAGCTGTTTTTT. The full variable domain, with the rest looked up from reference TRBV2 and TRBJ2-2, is EPEVTQTPSHQVTQMGQEVILRCVPISNHLYFYWYRQILGQKVEFLVSFYNNEISEKSEIFDDQFSVERPDGSNFTLKIRSTKLEDSAMYFCASSVSTPGELFFGEGSRLTVL.

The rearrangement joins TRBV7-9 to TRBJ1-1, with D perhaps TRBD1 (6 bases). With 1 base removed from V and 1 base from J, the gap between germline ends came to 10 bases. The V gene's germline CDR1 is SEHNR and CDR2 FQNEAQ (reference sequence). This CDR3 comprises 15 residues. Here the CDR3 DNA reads TGTGCCAGCAGCTTAGTAGGGGGAGCGAACACTGAAGCTTTCTTT. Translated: CASSLVGGANTEAFF.

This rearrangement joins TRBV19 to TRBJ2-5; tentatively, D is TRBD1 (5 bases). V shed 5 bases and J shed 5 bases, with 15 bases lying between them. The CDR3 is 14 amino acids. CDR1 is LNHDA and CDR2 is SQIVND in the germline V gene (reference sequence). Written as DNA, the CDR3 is TGTGCCAGTAGTGGGATCAGGGTGGCGGAGACCCAGTACTTC. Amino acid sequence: CASSGIRVAETQYF. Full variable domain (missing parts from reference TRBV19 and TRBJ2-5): DGGITQSPKYLFRKEGQNVTLSCEQNLNHDAMYWYRQDPGQGLRLIYYSQIVNDFQKGDIAEGYSVSREKKESFPLTVTSAQKNPTAFYLCASSGIRVAETQYFGPGTRLLVL.

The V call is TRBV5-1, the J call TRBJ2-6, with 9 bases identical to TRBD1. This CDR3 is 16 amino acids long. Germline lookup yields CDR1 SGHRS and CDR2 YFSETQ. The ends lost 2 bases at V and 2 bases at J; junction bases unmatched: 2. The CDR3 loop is CASSFRTGAGANVLTF. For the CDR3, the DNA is TGCGCCAGCAGCTTTAGGACAGGGGCTGGGGCCAACGTCCTGACTTTC.

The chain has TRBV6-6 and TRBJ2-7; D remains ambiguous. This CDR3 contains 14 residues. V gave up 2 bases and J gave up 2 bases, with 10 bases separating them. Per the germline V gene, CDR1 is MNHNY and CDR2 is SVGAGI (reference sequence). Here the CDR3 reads CASSYLGLAYEQYF. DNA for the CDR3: TGTGCCAGCAGTTACCTAGGCCTTGCCTACGAGCAGTACTTC.

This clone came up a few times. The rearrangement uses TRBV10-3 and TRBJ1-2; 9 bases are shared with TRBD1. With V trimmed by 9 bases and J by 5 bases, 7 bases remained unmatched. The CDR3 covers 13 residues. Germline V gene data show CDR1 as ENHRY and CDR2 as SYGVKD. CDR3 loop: CAITGQGRYGYTF. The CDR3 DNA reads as TGTGCCATAACTGGACAGGGGCGGTATGGCTACACCTTC.

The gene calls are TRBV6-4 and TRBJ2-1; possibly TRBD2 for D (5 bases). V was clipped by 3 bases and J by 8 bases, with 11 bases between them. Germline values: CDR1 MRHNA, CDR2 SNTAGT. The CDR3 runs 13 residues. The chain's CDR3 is CASSEHGLYEQFF. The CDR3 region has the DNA TGTGCCAGCAGTGAACACGGACTCTATGAGCAGTTCTTC.

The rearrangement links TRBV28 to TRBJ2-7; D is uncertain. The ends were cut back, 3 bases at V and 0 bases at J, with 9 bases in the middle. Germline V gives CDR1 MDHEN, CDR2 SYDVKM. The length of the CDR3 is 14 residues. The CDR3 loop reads CASSLMRYSYEQYF. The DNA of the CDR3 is TGTGCCAGCAGTTTGATGCGGTACTCCTACGAGCAGTACTTC.

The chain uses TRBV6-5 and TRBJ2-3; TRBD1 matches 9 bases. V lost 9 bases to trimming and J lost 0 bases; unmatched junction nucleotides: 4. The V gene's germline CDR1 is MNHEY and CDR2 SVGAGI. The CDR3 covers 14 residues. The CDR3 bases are TGTGCCAGTGGGACAGGGCTTAGCACAGATACGCAGTATTTT. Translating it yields CASGTGLSTDTQYF.

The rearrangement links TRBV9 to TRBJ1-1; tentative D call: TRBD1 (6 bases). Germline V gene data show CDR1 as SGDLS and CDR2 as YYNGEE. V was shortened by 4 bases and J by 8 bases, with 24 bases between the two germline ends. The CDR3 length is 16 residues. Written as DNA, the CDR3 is TGTGCCAGCAGCTCAGGGGCGGGGGGCGGATTTGGGGAAGCTTTCTTT. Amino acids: CASSSGAGGGFGEAFF.